This T cell receptor (beta chain) was recovered during a study of OX40 agonist ivuxolimab in advanced cancers. On the study more broadly: Every 2 weeks, patients received ivuxolimab intravenously, dosed at 0.01 to 10 mg/kg.

The protocol was immunoSEQ multiplex PCR, while the TCRdb copy is restricted to in-frame clones and leaves out a portion. The data show 68,000 or so clones, with about four fifths seen just once and over 2% held by the top ten. CDR3 size: 18 residues. The ends were cut back, 0 bases at V and 0 bases at J, with 15 bases in the middle. Looked up from germline, CDR1 is SGHTA and CDR2 is FQGNSA. The receptor comes from an adult with an advanced solid tumor such as melanoma, head and neck, liver or kidney cancer. The chain couples TRBV7-2 to TRBJ1-5; no clear D. Source: CD4+ or CD8+ T cells sorted from blood, taken in a trial of the OX40 agonist ivuxolimab. CDR3 in amino acids: CASSLALPFEVSNQPQHF. CDR3 nucleotides: TGTGCCAGCAGCTTAGCGCTGCCTTTTGAGGTTAGCAATCAGCCCCAGCATTTT.